These 8 T cell receptor beta chains originate from one sample sequenced in a study of T cell repertoires in cytomegalovirus infection. TCRdb independently ran MiXCR on the reads; one entry per CDR3 protein. Found here are fewer than 700,000 distinct CDR3 sequences, around 24% of them singletons; the top ten hold under 8.5%. Sequencing input: CD8+ T cells from PBMCs. The receptors here all came from a human donor in good health (CMV status not recorded). Some clones in this sample may be carry-over from other donors' samples.

The rearrangement links TRBV2 to TRBJ2-7; 8 bases align to TRBD1. Trimming took 6 bases from V and 3 from J; bases not matched to a gene: 10. The CDR3 loop spans 15 amino acids. Germline CDR1 reads SNHLY; CDR2 reads FYNNEI. CDR3 coding DNA: TGTGCCAGCAGGGCCCCGGGACAGGAGTTCTACGAGCAGTACTTC. Amino acid sequence: CASRAPGQEFYEQYF.

The J gene is TRBJ2-7, the V gene TRBV5-4; D gene uncertain. The length of the CDR3 is 12 residues. CDR1 and CDR2 (germline): SGHNT, YYREEE (reference sequence). Trimming took 4 bases from V and 3 from J, leaving 8 bases between them. CDR3 region: CASSPNDYEQYF. In nucleotides, the CDR3 is TGTGCCAGCAGCCCGAACGACTACGAGCAGTACTTC.

The chain uses TRBV20-1 and TRBJ1-1, with 8 bases matching TRBD1. Germline V gives CDR1 DFQATT, CDR2 SNEGSKA (reference sequence). The length of the CDR3 is 15 residues. V trimming: 6 bases; J trimming: 0 bases; junction bases outside the gene matches: 9. CDR3 in amino acids: CSAPLRQGLNTEAFF. The CDR3 DNA reads TGCAGTGCCCCCCTTCGACAGGGGCTGAACACTGAAGCTTTCTTT.

CDR3 DNA sequence: TGCAGTGCTAGAGACTATGACTTTTCCTCGGGGGCCAACGTCCTGACTTTC. It translates to CSARDYDFSSGANVLTF. This chain links TRBV20-1 with TRBJ2-6; D unresolved. CDR3 size: 17 residues. CDR1 and CDR2 from the germline V gene are DFQATT and SNEGSKA (reference sequence). V lost 0 bases and J 4 bases, leaving 16 bases between the germline ends.

The chain has TRBV6-2 or TRBV6-3 and TRBJ1-4, with 9 bases fitting TRBD1. The germline V gene has CDR1 MNHEY and CDR2 SVGEGT. The CDR3 is 15 residues long. Trimming removed 4 bases from V and 8 bases from J; junction bases left unmatched: 8. CDR3 residues: CASSSPGQGLEKLFF. The CDR3 DNA follows: TGTGCCAGCAGTTCCCCGGGACAGGGACTCGAAAAACTGTTTTTT.

This chain joins TRBV7-8 and TRBJ2-1; D is perhaps TRBD2 (5 bases). The germline V gene has CDR1 SGHVS and CDR2 FQNEAQ. Trimming cost V 5 bases and J 10 bases, with 21 bases left between them. The CDR3 is made up of 15 amino acids. The CDR3: CASSPHPRGLSEQFF. CDR3 coding DNA: TGTGCCAGCAGCCCGCACCCCAGAGGGCTCTCCGAGCAGTTCTTC.

This clonotype has more than one count but fewer than ten. This chain joins TRBV4-3 and TRBJ2-2; 15 bases fit TRBD2. This CDR3 is built from 16 residues. V lost 4 bases, J lost 10 bases, and 7 bases stayed unmatched. CDR1 and CDR2 from the germline V gene are LGHNA and YSLEER. For the CDR3, the DNA is TGCGCCAGCAGCCTTTGGACTAGCGGGGGGGCCGTGGAGCTGTTTTTT. Amino acids: CASSLWTSGGAVELFF.

This clonotype was picked up many times. The chain carries TRBV7-9 and TRBJ2-7; the D is unclear. V was cut by 3 bases and J by 3 bases, with 3 bases left in between. CDR1 and CDR2 (germline): SEHNR, FQNEAQ (reference sequence). The CDR3 sequence is 11 residues long. CDR3 in amino acids: CASSFRYEQYF. CDR3 bases: TGTGCCAGCAGCTTCCGCTACGAGCAGTACTTC.